These 25 T cell receptor beta chains originate from one sample sequenced in a study of control samples from healthy donors and cancer patients. The repertoire was sequenced with immunoSEQ multiplex PCR; TCRdb's copy has only in-frame clones and lacks some. The table has about 52,000 clones, roughly 94% seen once. Specimen: blood. The receptors come from a man aged 30 to 39 in good health.

This chain links TRBV5-4 with TRBJ1-1; the D gene is possibly TRBD1 (5 bases). The CDR3 runs to 15 residues. V shed 2 bases and J shed 1 base, with 12 bases lying between them. Germline values: CDR1 SGHNT, CDR2 YYREEE (reference sequence). CDR3 sequence reads: CASSFQGGTNTEAFF. The CDR3 region has the DNA TGTGCCAGCAGCTTCCAGGGCGGGACGAACACTGAAGCTTTCTTT. Filled out from reference TRBV5-4 and TRBJ1-1, the complete variable domain reads ETGVTQSPTHLIKTRGQQVTLRCSSQSGHNTVSWYQQALGQGPQFIFQYYREEENGRGNFPPRFSGLQFPNYSSELNVNALELDDSALYLCASSFQGGTNTEAFFGQGTRLTVV.

The chain links TRBV6-1 to TRBJ1-4; a weak D match, TRBD1 (6 bases). Germline CDR1 is MNHNS and CDR2 is SASEGT. Trimming cost V 2 bases and J 10 bases, with 11 bases left between them. This CDR3 has 13 residues. In DNA form, the CDR3 reads TGTGCCAGCAGTGAATGGGACAACGGAAAACTGTTTTTT. Translating gives CASSEWDNGKLFF.

The chain combines TRBV27 with TRBJ2-1; 14 bases line up with TRBD2. Trimming at V came to 7 bases and at J to 7 bases, leaving 6 bases not matched to a gene. The CDR3 consists of 15 residues. Per the germline V gene, CDR1 is MNHEY and CDR2 is SMNVEV (reference sequence). The CDR3 nucleotides are TGTGCCAGCACCGCCGGGACTAGCGGGAGAAATGAGCAGTTCTTC. Translation gives CASTAGTSGRNEQFF.

Comments on this clone: The sample carries other DNA sequences with the same CDR3. The CDR3: CASGPPGDEQYF. DNA of the CDR3: TGTGCTAGTGGGCCCCCGGGGGACGAGCAGTACTTC. This chain connects TRBV12-5 to TRBJ2-7; maybe TRBD2 (6 bases). With 6 bases removed from V and 5 bases from J, the gap between germline ends came to 11 bases. Germline V lookup: CDR1 LGHNT, CDR2 FRNRAP. CDR3 length equals 12 residues. Supplemented by reference TRBV12-5 and TRBJ2-7, the full variable domain reads DARVTQTPRHKVTEMGQEVTMRCQPILGHNTVFWYRQTMMQGLELLAYFRNRAPLDDSGMPKDRFSAEMPDATLATLKIQPSEPRDSAVYFCASGPPGDEQYFGPGTRLTVT.

The CDR3: CASSPPVGGGGREAFF. CDR3 DNA sequence: TGTGCCAGCAGTCCTCCCGTGGGAGGGGGCGGTCGGGAAGCTTTCTTT. The V and J genes are TRBV27 and TRBJ1-1, with 7 bases matching TRBD1. Trimming at V came to 5 bases and at J to 8 bases, leaving 17 bases not matched to a gene. Germline loops: CDR1 MNHEY, CDR2 SMNVEV (reference sequence). This CDR3 has 16 amino acids.

The J gene is TRBJ2-7, the V gene TRBV28, with a tentative D call TRBD2 (5 bases). The CDR3 contains 13 residues. V gave up 11 bases and J gave up 0 bases, with 14 bases separating them. In germline, CDR1 is MDHEN, CDR2 SYDVKM. CDR3 in amino acids: CAVLAGGSYEQYF. Here the CDR3 DNA reads TGTGCCGTCCTCGCGGGCGGCTCCTACGAGCAGTACTTC. The full variable domain, completed using reference TRBV28 and TRBJ2-7, is DVKVTQSSRYLVKRTGEKVFLECVQDMDHENMFWYRQDPGLGLRLIYFSYDVKMKEKGDIPEGYSVSREKKERFSLILESASTNQTSMYLCAVLAGGSYEQYFGPGTRLTVT.

The gene calls are TRBV6-8 and TRBJ2-2, with TRBD1 matching over 7 bases. J lost 2 bases, V lost 8 bases, and 5 bases had no gene match. The CDR3 totals 14 residues. In germline, CDR1 is MNHGY, CDR2 SAAAGT. The CDR3 loop reads CASLGQINTGELFF. The CDR3, as DNA: TGTGCCAGCTTGGGACAGATTAACACCGGGGAGCTGTTTTTT.

The chain is built from TRBV5-1 and TRBJ2-5; the match to TRBD2 covers 8 bases. CDR1 is SGHRS and CDR2 is YFSETQ in the germline V gene. CDR3 length equals 15 residues. Trimming removed 6 bases from V and 7 bases from J; junction bases left unmatched: 14. CDR3 protein: CASTPDGRVRGTQYF. CDR3 sequence (DNA): TGCGCCAGCACCCCCGACGGGAGGGTACGGGGGACCCAGTACTTC.

The chain uses TRBV9 and TRBJ2-1; 7 bases are a match to TRBD1. This CDR3 has 16 amino acids. The V segment lost 0 bases and the J segment 5 bases; nucleotides outside the gene matches: 8. Looked up from germline, CDR1 is SGDLS and CDR2 is YYNGEE. The CDR3, as DNA: TGTGCCAGCAGCGTAGGAGGGACAGCGCCTAACAATGAGCAGTTCTTC. As protein: CASSVGGTAPNNEQFF.

This clone was detected only once. The J gene is TRBJ1-6, the V gene TRBV10-2, with D tentatively TRBD1 (5 bases). This CDR3 contains 19 residues. V lost 3 bases and J 2 bases, leaving 20 bases between the germline ends. The germline gives CDR1 WSHSY, CDR2 SAAADI. The CDR3 loop reads CASSDRLSTARAYNSPLHF. The CDR3 nucleotides are TGCGCCAGCAGTGATAGGTTGTCGACAGCCCGGGCCTATAATTCACCCCTCCACTTT.

This chain uses TRBV28 with TRBJ1-3; 10 bases are shared with TRBD1. Germline CDR1 is MDHEN and CDR2 is SYDVKM. The V segment lost 2 bases and the J segment 4 bases; nucleotides outside the gene matches: 11. CDR3 length: 18 residues. The CDR3 loop reads CASSLAPDRGPSGNTIYF. In DNA, the CDR3 is TGTGCCAGCAGTTTAGCACCTGACAGGGGGCCTTCCGGAAACACCATATATTTT.

The rearrangement joins TRBV24-1 to TRBJ2-2, with D unresolved. The germline V gene has CDR1 KGHDR and CDR2 SFDVKD. V lost 2 bases to trimming and J lost 6 bases, with 15 bases between them. CDR3 length equals 16 residues. CDR3 in amino acids: CATSDSRHSGPGELFF. CDR3 nucleotides: TGTGCCACCAGTGATTCTCGACACTCCGGTCCCGGGGAGCTGTTTTTT.

This chain connects TRBV30 to TRBJ2-1, with unresolved D. Per germline, CDR1 GTSNPN and CDR2 SVGIG (reference sequence). The V and J ends lost 1 base and 0 bases respectively, with 16 bases between them. This CDR3 comprises 17 residues. In nucleotides, the CDR3 is TGTGCCTGGAGTGGGATATACCTCCTAAGCTCCTACAATGAGCAGTTCTTC. It yields the protein CAWSGIYLLSSYNEQFF.

This rearrangement joins TRBV12-1 to TRBJ1-2; TRBD1, the D gene given by the table, was not confirmed from the DNA. TRBV12-1 is flagged as a pseudogene. This CDR3 spans 18 amino acids. CDR3 DNA sequence: TGTGCCAGCAGCCCGTCCGGCAGGGGAAAGCCTTGTGACTATGGCTACACCTTC. Translating it yields CASSPSGRGKPCDYGYTF.

V usage is TRBV4-1 and J usage is TRBJ2-7; D ambiguous. Germline values: CDR1 MGHRA, CDR2 YSYEKL. V was trimmed by 0 bases and J by 3 bases, leaving 21 bases between them. The CDR3 spans 18 residues. CDR3 in DNA: TGCGCCAGCAGCCAAGAGGAAGAGACTCACATTCAACGCTACGAGCAGTACTTC. Encoded protein: CASSQEEETHIQRYEQYF.

The V call is TRBV27, the J call TRBJ2-5; 8 bases fit TRBD2. Germline V gives CDR1 MNHEY, CDR2 SMNVEV (reference sequence). The junction had 7 bases not matched to a gene; V was cut back by 5 bases and J by 2 bases. The CDR3 contains 15 residues. DNA for the CDR3: TGTGCCAGCAGTATAATAGCGGGACCTCAAGAGACCCAGTACTTC. Amino acids: CASSIIAGPQETQYF.

Comments on this clone: The sample has other DNA sequences that encode this CDR3 too. The J gene is TRBJ2-7, the V gene TRBV6-5; 7 positions agree with TRBD1. V dropped 0 bases and J dropped 0; count of bases not matched to a gene: 2. The germline gives CDR1 MNHEY, CDR2 SVGAGI. CDR3 size: 15 residues. CDR3 DNA: TGTGCCAGCAGTTACTCGAGGGACAGCTCCTACGAGCAGTACTTC. Translated: CASSYSRDSSYEQYF.

The gene calls are TRBV13 and TRBJ1-4; 8 bases map to TRBD1. V lost 2 bases, J lost 5 bases, and 1 base stayed unmatched. The CDR3 is 14 residues long. Germline values: CDR1 PRHDT, CDR2 FYEKMQ (reference sequence). The CDR3: CASSLRTGNEKLFF. Here the CDR3 DNA reads TGTGCCAGCAGCTTAAGGACAGGGAATGAAAAACTGTTTTTT. Supplemented by reference TRBV13 and TRBJ1-4, the full variable domain reads AAGVIQSPRHLIKEKRETATLKCYPIPRHDTVYWYQQGPGQDPQFLISFYEKMQSDKGSIPDRFSAQQFSDYHSELNMSSLELGDSALYFCASSLRTGNEKLFFGSGTQLSVL.

This sequence joins TRBV9 and TRBJ2-5; D unclear. The CDR3 covers 12 residues. Deletions cut 0 bases from V and 3 bases from J, with 3 bases between. Germline V lookup: CDR1 SGDLS, CDR2 YYNGEE. The CDR3 loop reads CASSVEEETQYF. The DNA for the CDR3 is TGTGCCAGCAGCGTAGAGGAAGAGACCCAGTACTTC.

The chain uses TRBV6-2 or TRBV6-3 and TRBJ2-1; 11 nucleotides align to TRBD2. Trimming at V came to 6 bases and at J to 4 bases, leaving 11 bases not matched to a gene. The CDR3 is 17 amino acids. Germline values: CDR1 MNHEY, CDR2 SVGEGT. CDR3 protein: CASSSRPGTSGYNEQFF. The CDR3 bases are TGTGCCAGCAGCTCTAGGCCCGGGACTAGCGGATACAATGAGCAGTTCTTC.

This clone turned up a few times. The chain has TRBV27 and TRBJ1-2; D remains ambiguous. V gave up 0 bases and J gave up 6 bases, with 11 bases separating them. This CDR3 comprises 14 residues. In germline, CDR1 is MNHEY, CDR2 SMNVEV (reference sequence). The CDR3 loop reads CASSLSEGRHGYTF. CDR3 DNA sequence: TGTGCCAGCAGTTTATCGGAGGGCAGGCATGGCTACACCTTC.

In this sample, this clone turned up once. As the CDR3 is not closed by the conserved phenylalanine or tryptophan, this likely results from a read error. The DNA is left out, because the CDR3 cannot be placed on it with certainty; the CDR3 is given as TCRdb lists it. The rearrangement uses TRBV27 and TRBJ1-6. The CDR3 has 9 residues if both end residues are counted. Germline assignment: CDR1 MNHEY and CDR2 SMNVEV (reference sequence). The CDR3 loop reads CASSLGVLL.

The chain links TRBV12-3 or TRBV12-4 to TRBJ2-1; no reliable D call. V shed 8 bases and J shed 7 bases, with 15 bases lying between them. This CDR3 comprises 13 residues. CDR3 protein: CASVILLGNEQFF. The CDR3 DNA reads as TGTGCCAGCGTTATCCTTTTGGGGAATGAGCAGTTCTTC.

Comments on this clone: Other DNA sequences in the same sample also yield this CDR3. The chain uses TRBV19 and TRBJ2-1; D is possibly TRBD2 (6 bases). Germline V gene lookup returns CDR1 LNHDA and CDR2 SQIVND (reference sequence). This CDR3 comprises 14 residues. Trimming removed 3 bases at V and 3 bases at J, with 9 bases between. The CDR3 loop reads CASSIGGDYNEQFF. CDR3 nucleotides: TGTGCCAGTAGTATCGGGGGAGACTACAATGAGCAGTTCTTC.

The gene calls are TRBV18 and TRBJ2-7, with a weak D call TRBD2 (5 bases). Trimming removed 6 bases at V and 6 bases at J, with 18 bases between. The CDR3 has 14 residues. Germline V lookup: CDR1 KGHSH, CDR2 LQKENI. The CDR3 coding sequence is TGTGCCAGCTCCCCCCCGGTGGAGGCGGGCGAGCAGTACTTC. Translation gives CASSPPVEAGEQYF.